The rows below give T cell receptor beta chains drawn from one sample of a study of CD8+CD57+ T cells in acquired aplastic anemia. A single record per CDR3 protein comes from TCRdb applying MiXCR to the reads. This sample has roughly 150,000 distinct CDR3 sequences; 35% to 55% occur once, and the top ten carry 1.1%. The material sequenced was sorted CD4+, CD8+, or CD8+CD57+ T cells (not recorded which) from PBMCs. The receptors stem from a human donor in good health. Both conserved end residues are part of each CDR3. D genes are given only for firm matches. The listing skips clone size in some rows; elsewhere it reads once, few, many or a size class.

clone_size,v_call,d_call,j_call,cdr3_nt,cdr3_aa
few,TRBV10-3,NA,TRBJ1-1,TGTGCCATCAGTGAATCCGGGGCAGGCACTGAAGCTTTCTTT,CAISESGAGTEAFF
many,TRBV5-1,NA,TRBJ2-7,TGCGCCAGCAGCCCTGATATCTACTACGAGCAGTACTTC,CASSPDIYYEQYF
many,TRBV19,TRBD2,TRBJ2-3,TGTGCCAGTAGTGTAACACTAGCGGGGGGAACAGATACGCAGTATTTT,CASSVTLAGGTDTQYF
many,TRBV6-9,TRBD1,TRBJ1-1,TGTGCCAGCAGTTATTCAAGGGACAGGGGTGGGGCTTTCTTT,CASSYSRDRGGAFF
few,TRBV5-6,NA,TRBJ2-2,TGTGCCAGCAGCTTGGCGGGCTTGAACACCGGGGAGCTGTTTTTT,CASSLAGLNTGELFF
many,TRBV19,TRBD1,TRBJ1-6,TGTGCCAGTAGTCTAACCGGGACAGATAATTCACCCCTCCACTTT,CASSLTGTDNSPLHF
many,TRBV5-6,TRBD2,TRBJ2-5,TGTGCCAGCAGCGGTAGGGGACTAGCGGGGGCCATCCAAGAGACCCAGTACTTC,CASSGRGLAGAIQETQYF
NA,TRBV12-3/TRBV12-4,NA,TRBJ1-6,TGTGCCAGCAGACCCACCGCACAGCGTGATTCTTATAATTCACCCCTCCACTTT,CASRPTAQRDSYNSPLHF
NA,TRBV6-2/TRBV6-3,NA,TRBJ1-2,TGTGCCAGCGTGAAGGGGGGTTACCCCCGAGGCTATGGCTACACCTTC,CASVKGGYPRGYGYTF
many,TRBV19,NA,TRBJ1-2,TGTGCCAGCAGGACAGAAGGCTATGGCTACACCTTC,CASRTEGYGYTF
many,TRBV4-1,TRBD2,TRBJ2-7,TGCGCCAGCAGCCGATCTTGGGGAAGGACTAGCGGGGACGTCTACGAGCAGTACTTC,CASSRSWGRTSGDVYEQYF
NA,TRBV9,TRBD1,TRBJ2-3,TGTGCTTCCCGGGACAGTACCACAGATACGCAGTACTTT,CASRDSTTDTQYF
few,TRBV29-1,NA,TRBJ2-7,TGCAGCGTTGAAGGAGGTGAACTTAATCCCTACGAGCAGTACTTC,CSVEGGELNPYEQYF
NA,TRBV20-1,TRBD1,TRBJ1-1,TGCAGTGCTAGAGATCCTGGACAGGGAAACACTGAAGCTTTCTTT,CSARDPGQGNTEAFF
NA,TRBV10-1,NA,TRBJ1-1,TGCGCCAGCAGGGATACCAGGCAGAGGACTGGAGCTTTCTTT,CASRDTRQRTGAFF
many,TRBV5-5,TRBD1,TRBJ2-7,TGTGCCAGCAGCTGGGCCCCGGGGCAGGGGGTTGTCGAGCAGTACTTC,CASSWAPGQGVVEQYF
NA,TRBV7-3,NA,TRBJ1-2,TGTGCCAGCAGTGAGGGACAAAACTATGGCTACACCTTC,CASSEGQNYGYTF
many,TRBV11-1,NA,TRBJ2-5,TGTGCCAGCAGCTTAGAATCGCGGGGCCAAGAGACCCAGTACTTC,CASSLESRGQETQYF
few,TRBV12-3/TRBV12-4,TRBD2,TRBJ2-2,TGTGCCAGCATCCCGGGACTAGCGGGGTTCGGGGAGCTGTTTTTT,CASIPGLAGFGELFF
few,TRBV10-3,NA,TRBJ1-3,TGTGCCATCAGTGAGTGGGGACGGACCTCTGGAAACACCATATATTTT,CAISEWGRTSGNTIYF
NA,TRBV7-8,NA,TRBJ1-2,TGTGCCAGCAGCTCCCTTGGGGTGGGTTACTACACCTTC,CASSSLGVGYYTF
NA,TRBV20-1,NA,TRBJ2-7,TGCAGTGCTAGAGATCGGGGAGGTCGTGGCAGCTCCTACGAGCAGTACTTC,CSARDRGGRGSSYEQYF
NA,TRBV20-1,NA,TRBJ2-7,TGCAGTGCTAGTACGGGGCTCTACGAGCAGTACTTC,CSASTGLYEQYF
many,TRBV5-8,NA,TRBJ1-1,TGTGCCAGCAGCTTGGGTGGGGGGGCCGACACTGAAGCTTTCTTT,CASSLGGGADTEAFF
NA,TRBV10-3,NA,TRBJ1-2,TGTGCCAGCAGTGTGGGCCCTTATGGCTACACCTTC,CASSVGPYGYTF
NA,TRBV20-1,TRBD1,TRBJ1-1,TGCAGTGCTCCCGGGACAGGGGGCTCGAGGGTCCGAGGGACTGAAGCTTTCTTT,CSAPGTGGSRVRGTEAFF
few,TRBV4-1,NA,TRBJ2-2,TGCGCCAGCAGCCAAGTCTACAGGGAGACCGGGGAGCTGTTTTTT,CASSQVYRETGELFF
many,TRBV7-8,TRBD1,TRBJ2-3,TGTGCCAGCAGCTACAGGACAGGGGGGGAAGATACGCAGTATTTT,CASSYRTGGEDTQYF
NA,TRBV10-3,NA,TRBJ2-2,TGTGCCATGGCGGGCGACGCGGGGGAGCTGTTTTTT,CAMAGDAGELFF
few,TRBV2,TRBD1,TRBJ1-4,TGTGCCAGCAACGGACAGGAGGGTCGAACTAATGAAAAACTGTTTTTT,CASNGQEGRTNEKLFF
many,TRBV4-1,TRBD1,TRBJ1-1,TGCGCCAGCAGCCAACAGGGGACAGGGAACACTGAAGCTTTCTTT,CASSQQGTGNTEAFF
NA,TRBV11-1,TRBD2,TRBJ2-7,TGTGCCAGCAGCTATCGGACTAGCGGGGGCCGTTACGAGCAGTACTTC,CASSYRTSGGRYEQYF
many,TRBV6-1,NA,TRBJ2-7,TGTGCCAGCAGTAGGAGGACTGAATCCTACGAGCAGTACTTC,CASSRRTESYEQYF
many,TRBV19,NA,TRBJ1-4,TGTGCCAGTAGTATGGGGTTGGGAAAACTGTTTTTT,CASSMGLGKLFF
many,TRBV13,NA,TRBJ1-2,TGTGCCAGCAGCTTAAGGGGTATCTATGGCTACACCTTC,CASSLRGIYGYTF
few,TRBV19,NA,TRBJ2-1,TGTGCCAGTAGTACGGGACTTTCAGAGCAGTTCTTC,CASSTGLSEQFF
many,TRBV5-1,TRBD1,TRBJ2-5,TGCGCCAGCAGCTTCGGGACAGACCAAGAGACCCAGTACTTC,CASSFGTDQETQYF
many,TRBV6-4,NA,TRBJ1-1,TGTGCCAGCGGCGTAGGGATGGGGACTGAAGCTTTCTTT,CASGVGMGTEAFF
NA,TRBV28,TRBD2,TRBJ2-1,TGTGCCAGCGGCCCTAGCGGTTTCTCCTACAATGAGCAGTTCTTC,CASGPSGFSYNEQFF
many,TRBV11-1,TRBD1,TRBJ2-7,TGTGCCAGCAGCTTAAGTCTGGTGGGGACAGGCTACGAGCAGTACTTC,CASSLSLVGTGYEQYF
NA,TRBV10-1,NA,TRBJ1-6,TGCGCCAGCACTGACGGAAGCTCCTATAATTCACCCCTCCACTTT,CASTDGSSYNSPLHF
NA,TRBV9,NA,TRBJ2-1,TGTGCCAGCAGCGTAGCGGGAGTAGGCAATGAGCAGTTCTTC,CASSVAGVGNEQFF
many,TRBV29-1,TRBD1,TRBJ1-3,TGCAGCGTTGTTCCAGGGGGGCCTGGAAACACCATATATTTT,CSVVPGGPGNTIYF
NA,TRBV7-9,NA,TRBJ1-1,TGTGCCAGCAGCTTGGACACTCTGAACACTGAAGCTTTCTTT,CASSLDTLNTEAFF
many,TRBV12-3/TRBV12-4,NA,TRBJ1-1,TGTGCCAGCACCCCTGGGGTAGGCGACCACTTT,CASTPGVGDHF
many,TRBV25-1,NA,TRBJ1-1,TGTGCCAGCTTCGACAGGAACACTGAAGCTTTCTTT,CASFDRNTEAFF
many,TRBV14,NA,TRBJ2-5,TGTGCCAGCAGCCAAGGATTAAAAGAGACCCAGTACTTC,CASSQGLKETQYF
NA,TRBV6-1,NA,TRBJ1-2,TGTGCCAGCAGCTCTCAAATCCTCAGGGGAATCTATGGCTACACCTTC,CASSSQILRGIYGYTF
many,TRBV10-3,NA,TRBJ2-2,TGTGCCATCAGTGATTACACCGGGGAGCTGTTTTTT,CAISDYTGELFF
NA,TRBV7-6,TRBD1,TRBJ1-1,TGTGCCAGCAGCGCAAATATGGGACAGGGGGTCCTCCTCTTT,CASSANMGQGVLLF
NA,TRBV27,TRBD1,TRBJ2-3,TGTGCCAGCAGCCGGGACAGGGGCACAGATACGCAGTATTTT,CASSRDRGTDTQYF